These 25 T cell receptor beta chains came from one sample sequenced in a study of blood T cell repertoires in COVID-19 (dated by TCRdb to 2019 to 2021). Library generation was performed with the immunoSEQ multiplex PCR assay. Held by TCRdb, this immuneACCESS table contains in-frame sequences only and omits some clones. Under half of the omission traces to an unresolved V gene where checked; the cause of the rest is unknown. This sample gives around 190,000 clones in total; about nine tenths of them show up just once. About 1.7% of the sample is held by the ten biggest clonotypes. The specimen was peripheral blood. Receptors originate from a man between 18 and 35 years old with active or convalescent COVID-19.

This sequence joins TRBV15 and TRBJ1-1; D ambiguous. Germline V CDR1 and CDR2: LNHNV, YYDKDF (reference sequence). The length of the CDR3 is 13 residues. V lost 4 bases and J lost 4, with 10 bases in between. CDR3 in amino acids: CATSTGSGTEAFF. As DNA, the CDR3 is TGTGCCACCAGCACGGGGTCGGGCACTGAAGCTTTCTTT.

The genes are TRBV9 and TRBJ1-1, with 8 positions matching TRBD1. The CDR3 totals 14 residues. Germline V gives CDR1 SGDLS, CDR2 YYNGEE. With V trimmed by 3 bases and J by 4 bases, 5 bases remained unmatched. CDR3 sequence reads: CASSGPGQVTEAFF. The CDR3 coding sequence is TGTGCCAGCAGCGGACCGGGACAGGTCACTGAAGCTTTCTTT.

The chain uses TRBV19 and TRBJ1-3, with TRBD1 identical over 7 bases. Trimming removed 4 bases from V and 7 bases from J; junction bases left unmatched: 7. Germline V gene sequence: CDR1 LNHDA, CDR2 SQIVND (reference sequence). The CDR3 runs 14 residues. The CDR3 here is CASSTRDSTNTIYF. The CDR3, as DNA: TGTGCCAGTAGTACTCGGGACAGTACGAACACCATATATTTT.

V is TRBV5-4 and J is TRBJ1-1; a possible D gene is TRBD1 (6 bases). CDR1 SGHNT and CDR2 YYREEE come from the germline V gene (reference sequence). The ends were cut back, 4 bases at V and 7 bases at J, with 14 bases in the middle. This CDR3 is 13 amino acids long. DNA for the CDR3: TGTGCCAGCAGCCCTACAGGGTACGGTGAAGCTTTCTTT. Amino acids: CASSPTGYGEAFF.

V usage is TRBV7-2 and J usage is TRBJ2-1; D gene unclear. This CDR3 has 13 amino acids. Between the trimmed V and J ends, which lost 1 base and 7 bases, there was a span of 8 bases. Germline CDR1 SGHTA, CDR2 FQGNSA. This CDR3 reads CASSLGLENEQFF. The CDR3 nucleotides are TGTGCCAGCAGCTTAGGTCTAGAGAATGAGCAGTTCTTC. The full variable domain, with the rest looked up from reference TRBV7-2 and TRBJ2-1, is GAGVSQSPSNKVTEKGKDVELRCDPISGHTALYWYRQSLGQGLEFLIYFQGNSAPDKSGLPSDRFSAERTGGSVSTLTIQRTQQEDSAVYLCASSLGLENEQFFGPGTRLTVL.

CDR3 sequence reads: CASSLSSGGRGGNTIYF. CDR3 DNA: TGTGCCAGCAGCCTGAGTTCAGGGGGGCGAGGGGGAAACACCATATATTTT. The rearrangement uses TRBV3-1 (or the pseudogene TRBV3-2) and TRBJ1-3; 7 bases map to TRBD1. Germline loops: CDR1 LGHDT, CDR2 YNNKEL (reference sequence). CDR3 length: 17 residues. The V and J ends lost 4 bases and 4 bases, in that order; junction bases with no gene match: 13.

CDR3: CASSSGSHYEQYF. CDR3 nucleotide sequence: TGTGCCAGCAGCTCCGGGTCGCATTACGAGCAGTACTTC. The chain joins TRBV11-1 to TRBJ2-7; D ambiguous. Germline values: CDR1 SGHAT, CDR2 FQDESV (reference sequence). The germline V and J ends were trimmed by 4 bases and 4 bases, with 11 bases remaining between them. The CDR3 is 13 residues long.

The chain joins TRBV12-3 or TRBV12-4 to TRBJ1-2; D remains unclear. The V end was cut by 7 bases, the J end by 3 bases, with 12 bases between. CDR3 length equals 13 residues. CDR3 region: CASTAPGYYGYTF. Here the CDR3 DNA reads TGTGCCAGCACCGCCCCAGGATACTATGGCTACACCTTC.

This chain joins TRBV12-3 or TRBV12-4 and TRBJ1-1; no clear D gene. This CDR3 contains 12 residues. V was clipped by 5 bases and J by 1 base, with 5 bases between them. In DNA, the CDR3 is TGTGCCAGCAGTACGAGGAACACTGAAGCTTTCTTT. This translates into CASSTRNTEAFF.

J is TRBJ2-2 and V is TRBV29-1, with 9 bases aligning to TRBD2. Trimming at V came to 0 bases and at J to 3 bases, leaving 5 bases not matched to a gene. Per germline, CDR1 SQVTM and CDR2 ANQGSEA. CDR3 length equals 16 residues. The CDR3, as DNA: TGCAGCGTTGAAGATGTGGCTAGCGGGGACACCGGGGAGCTGTTTTTT. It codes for CSVEDVASGDTGELFF.

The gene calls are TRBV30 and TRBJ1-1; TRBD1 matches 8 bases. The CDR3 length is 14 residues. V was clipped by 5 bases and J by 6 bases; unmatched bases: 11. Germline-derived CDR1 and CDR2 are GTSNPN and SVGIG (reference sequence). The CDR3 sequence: CAWWTGRARSEAFF. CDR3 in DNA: TGTGCCTGGTGGACAGGGCGAGCAAGGTCTGAAGCTTTCTTT.

The CDR3 DNA sequence: TGTGCCAGCAGCTTACGGGGACAGTCGAAGGGAAACACCATATATTTT. Amino acid sequence: CASSLRGQSKGNTIYF. V usage is TRBV11-2 and J usage is TRBJ1-3; 7 bases map to TRBD1. V shed 2 bases and J 4 bases; nucleotides not matched to a gene: 8. Germline values: CDR1 SGHAT, CDR2 FQNNGV. The CDR3 runs 16 residues.

The CDR3 protein is CASSAPRSEQETQYF. CDR3 coding DNA: TGTGCCAGCAGTGCACCTAGGAGCGAGCAAGAGACCCAGTACTTC. V gene TRBV2 combines with J gene TRBJ2-5; no clear D gene. Trimming removed 4 bases at V and 2 bases at J, with 14 bases between. Looked up from germline, CDR1 is SNHLY and CDR2 is FYNNEI. The CDR3 spans 15 residues.

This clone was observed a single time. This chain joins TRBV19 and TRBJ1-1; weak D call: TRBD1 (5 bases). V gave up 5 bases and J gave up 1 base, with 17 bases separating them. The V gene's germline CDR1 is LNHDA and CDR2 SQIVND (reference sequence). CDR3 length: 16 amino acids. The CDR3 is CASSSNTGVGNTEAFF. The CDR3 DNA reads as TGTGCCAGTAGTTCGAACACAGGCGTGGGGAACACTGAAGCTTTCTTT.

Written as DNA, the CDR3 is TGTGCCAGCAGTTCGCGCCCCACGGGGTCTTCGGGCAATGAGCAGTTCTTC. This codes for CASSSRPTGSSGNEQFF. The chain links TRBV6-2 or TRBV6-3 to TRBJ2-1; maybe TRBD2 (5 bases). Germline values: CDR1 MNHEY, CDR2 SVGEGT. V lost 4 bases to trimming and J lost 6 bases, with 22 bases between them. The CDR3 sequence is 17 residues long.

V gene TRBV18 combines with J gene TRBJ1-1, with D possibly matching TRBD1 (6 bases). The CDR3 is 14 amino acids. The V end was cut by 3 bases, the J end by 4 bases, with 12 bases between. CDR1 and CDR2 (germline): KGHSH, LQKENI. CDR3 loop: CASSPDNRATEAFF. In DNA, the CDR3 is TGTGCCAGCTCACCCGATAACAGGGCCACTGAAGCTTTCTTT.

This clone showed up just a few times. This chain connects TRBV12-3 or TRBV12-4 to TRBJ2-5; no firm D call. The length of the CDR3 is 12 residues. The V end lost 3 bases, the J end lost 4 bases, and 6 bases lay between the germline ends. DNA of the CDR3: TGTGCCAGCAGTTTCTTTCCAGAGACCCAGTACTTC. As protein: CASSFFPETQYF.

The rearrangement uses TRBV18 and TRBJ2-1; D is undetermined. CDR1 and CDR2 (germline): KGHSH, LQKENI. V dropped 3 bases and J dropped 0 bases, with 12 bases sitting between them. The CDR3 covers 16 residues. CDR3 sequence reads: CASSPRASSSYNEQFF. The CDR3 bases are TGTGCCAGCTCACCTCGAGCTAGTAGCTCCTACAATGAGCAGTTCTTC. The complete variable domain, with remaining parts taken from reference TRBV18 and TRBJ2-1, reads NAGVMQNPRHLVRRRGQEARLRCSPMKGHSHVYWYRQLPEEGLKFMVYLQKENIIDESGMPKERFSAEFPKEGPSILRIQQVVRGDSAAYFCASSPRASSSYNEQFFGPGTRLTVL.

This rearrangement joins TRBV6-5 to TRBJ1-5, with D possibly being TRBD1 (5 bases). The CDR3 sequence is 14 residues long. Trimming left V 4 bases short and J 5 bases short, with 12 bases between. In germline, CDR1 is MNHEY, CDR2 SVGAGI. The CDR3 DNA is TGTGCCAGCAGTTCAGGGATGGACGATCAGCCCCAGCATTTT. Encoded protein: CASSSGMDDQPQHF.

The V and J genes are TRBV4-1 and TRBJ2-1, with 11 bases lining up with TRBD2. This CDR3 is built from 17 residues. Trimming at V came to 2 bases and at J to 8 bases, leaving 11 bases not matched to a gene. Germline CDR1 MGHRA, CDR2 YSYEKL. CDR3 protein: CASSQSSGGILRDEQFF. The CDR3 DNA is TGCGCCAGCAGCCAATCTAGCGGGGGGATCCTCCGGGATGAGCAGTTCTTC.

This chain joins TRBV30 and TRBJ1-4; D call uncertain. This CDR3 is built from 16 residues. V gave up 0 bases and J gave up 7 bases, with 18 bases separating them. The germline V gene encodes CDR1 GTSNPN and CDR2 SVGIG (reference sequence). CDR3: CAWSVLPGDFGEKLFF. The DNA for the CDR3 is TGTGCCTGGAGTGTACTCCCCGGGGATTTTGGTGAAAAACTGTTTTTT. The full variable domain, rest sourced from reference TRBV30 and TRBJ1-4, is SQTIHQWPATLVQPVGSPLSLECTVEGTSNPNLYWYRQAAGRGLQLLFYSVGIGQISSEVPQNLSASRPQDRQFILSSKKLLLSDSGFYLCAWSVLPGDFGEKLFFGSGTQLSVL.

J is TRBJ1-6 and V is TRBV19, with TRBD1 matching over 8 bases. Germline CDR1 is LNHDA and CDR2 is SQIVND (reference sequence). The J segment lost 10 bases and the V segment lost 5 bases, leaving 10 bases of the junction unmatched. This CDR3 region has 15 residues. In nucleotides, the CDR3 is TGTGCCAGTAGTCTCTATGCGGGACAGGAATCACCCCTCCACTTT. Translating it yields CASSLYAGQESPLHF.

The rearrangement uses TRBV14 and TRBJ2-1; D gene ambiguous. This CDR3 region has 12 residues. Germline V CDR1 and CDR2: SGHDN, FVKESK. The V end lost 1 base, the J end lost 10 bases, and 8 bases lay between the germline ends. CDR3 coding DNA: TGTGCCAGCAGCCAAGTCCCTAAGGAGCAGTTCTTC. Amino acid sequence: CASSQVPKEQFF.

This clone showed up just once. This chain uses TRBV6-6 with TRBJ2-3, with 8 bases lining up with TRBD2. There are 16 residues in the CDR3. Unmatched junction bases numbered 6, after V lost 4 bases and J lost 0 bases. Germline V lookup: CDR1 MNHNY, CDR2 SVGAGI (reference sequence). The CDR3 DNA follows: TGTGCCAGCAGTTCGAAAGCGGGAGTGAGCACAGATACGCAGTATTTT. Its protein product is CASSSKAGVSTDTQYF.

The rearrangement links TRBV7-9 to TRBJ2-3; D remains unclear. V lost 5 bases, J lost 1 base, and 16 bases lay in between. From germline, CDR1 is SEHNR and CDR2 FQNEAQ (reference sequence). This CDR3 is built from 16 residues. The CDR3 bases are TGTGCCAGCAGCCGACCGTTTATCCGGGGCACAGATACGCAGTATTTT. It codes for CASSRPFIRGTDTQYF.